One sample yielded the 30 T cell receptor beta chains listed below, sequenced in a study of T-cell memory formation after mild COVID-19. Using its own MiXCR run on the 5' RACE reads, TCRdb lists one record per CDR3 protein. The sample gives some 120,000 distinct CDR3 sequences, 5% to 6.5% of which show up once; around 2% is in the top ten. Sequenced sample: PBMCs or a T cell subset sorted from them (not recorded which). Receptor source: an adult woman who had mild COVID-19 (a few samples of this study predate the infection). Cell type and time point are not known.

This chain links TRBV5-1 with TRBJ2-1; the match to TRBD2 covers 10 bases. The CDR3 loop spans 14 amino acids. After removal of 4 bases from V and 7 bases from J, the junction contained 5 bases not matched to a gene. Looked up from germline, CDR1 is SGHRS and CDR2 is YFSETQ. The CDR3 coding sequence is TGCGCCAGCAGCACCCGGACTAGCGGAAATGAGCAGTTCTTC. Protein sequence: CASSTRTSGNEQFF.

This clonotype was seen more than once but under ten times. The gene calls are TRBV10-3 and TRBJ2-7, with 7 nucleotides matching TRBD2. The CDR3 runs 12 residues. V dropped 5 bases and J dropped 9; count of bases not matched to a gene: 7. Germline V CDR1 and CDR2: ENHRY, SYGVKD. The CDR3, as DNA: TGTGCCATCAGTCAGACTCCGGGAGGGCAGTACTTC. Its translation: CAISQTPGGQYF.

This chain uses TRBV5-1 with TRBJ1-1; 7 bases fit TRBD1. Trimming took 5 bases from V and 3 from J; bases not matched to a gene: 4. This CDR3 is 13 amino acids long. Germline assignment: CDR1 SGHRS and CDR2 YFSETQ. CDR3: CASRYDRDTEAFF. The CDR3 DNA sequence: TGCGCCAGCAGATACGACAGGGACACTGAAGCTTTCTTT.

At least ten counts were recorded for this clonotype. This sequence joins TRBV19 and TRBJ2-7; 10 nucleotides match TRBD1. V shed 5 bases, J shed 1 base, and the junction held 5 bases outside the gene matches. From germline, CDR1 is LNHDA and CDR2 SQIVND (reference sequence). CDR3 length: 15 residues. CDR3 nucleotides: TGTGCCAGTAGTCCGGACAGGGGGTTGTCCTACGAGCAGTACTTC. Amino acids: CASSPDRGLSYEQYF.

This clonotype was found many times. The chain has TRBV6-1 and TRBJ1-5; TRBD1 aligns across 7 bases. The CDR3 covers 17 residues. V gave up 5 bases and J gave up 0 bases; unmatched junction bases: 10. Germline V gene data show CDR1 as MNHNS and CDR2 as SASEGT. The CDR3 DNA is TGTGCCAGCAGTTTAGGGGGCAGCAAGTATAGCAATCAGCCCCAGCATTTT. It yields the protein CASSLGGSKYSNQPQHF.

The chain carries TRBV4-3 and TRBJ2-1; D not resolved. V lost 1 base and J 6 bases, leaving 13 bases between the germline ends. The CDR3 has 15 residues. CDR1 and CDR2 from the germline V gene are LGHNA and YSLEER. The CDR3 DNA is TGCGCCAGCAGCCAAGCCGCTAGGGTCGGCAATGAGCAGTTCTTC. This translates into CASSQAARVGNEQFF.

This chain uses TRBV20-1 with TRBJ1-1, with D unclear. V shed 3 bases and J shed 2 bases, with 13 bases lying between them. CDR3 length equals 14 residues. Germline-derived CDR1 and CDR2 are DFQATT and SNEGSKA (reference sequence). In DNA, the CDR3 is TGCAGTGCTAGCCCTTCAGCGGCCAACACTGAAGCTTTCTTT. Its translation: CSASPSAANTEAFF.

This clonotype was observed many times. The junction and the germline gene differ at one end; a read error may be behind it. The genes are TRBV7-7 and TRBJ2-7; 10 bases match TRBD1. From germline, CDR1 is SSHAT and CDR2 FNYEAQ (reference sequence). The CDR3 length is 16 residues. The CDR3 DNA is TGTGCTAGCAGCCAAAACCGGGACAGGGGTTGGGTGGAGCAGTACTTC. Its translation is CASSQNRDRGWVEQYF.

This clonotype was observed a few times. This chain uses TRBV29-1 with TRBJ2-5, with 10 bases matching TRBD2. This CDR3 contains 14 residues. V shed 6 bases, J shed 5 bases, and the junction held 9 bases outside the gene matches. Looked up from germline, CDR1 is SQVTM and CDR2 is ANQGSEA. In DNA form, the CDR3 reads TGCAGCGTGGGGGTAGCGGGGGGCCCGGAGACCCAGTACTTC. Protein: CSVGVAGGPETQYF. The full variable domain, in which reference TRBV29-1 and TRBJ2-5 provide the parts outside the CDR3, is SAVISQKPSRDICQRGTSLTIQCQVDSQVTMMFWYRQQPGQSLTLIATANQGSEATYESGFVIDKFPISRPNLTFSTLTVSNMSPEDSSIYLCSVGVAGGPETQYFGPGTRLLVL.

This chain joins TRBV6-5 and TRBJ2-7; D is possibly TRBD1 or TRBD2 (6 bases each). Germline V gene lookup returns CDR1 MNHEY and CDR2 SVGAGI. This CDR3 spans 13 amino acids. V lost 6 bases and J lost 7, with 16 bases in between. The CDR3 DNA follows: TGTGCCAGCAGAGGGACACGGGAGAGAGAGCAGTACTTC. Its translation: CASRGTREREQYF.

Turning to this clonotype: This may be a read error: a much more frequent sequence differs by one nucleotide. The chain couples TRBV2 to TRBJ1-5, with 7 bases identical to TRBD1. CDR1 is SNHLY and CDR2 is FYNNEI in the germline V gene. There are 13 residues in the CDR3. V trimming: 6 bases; J trimming: 3 bases; junction bases outside the gene matches: 2. The CDR3 sequence is CASRGQFNQPQHF. The DNA of the CDR3 is TGTGCCAGCAGGGGACAGTTCAATCAGCCCCAGCATTTT.

This clonotype was observed at least ten times. The V and J genes are TRBV15 and TRBJ2-7; either TRBD1 or TRBD2 may fit D (5 bases each). The CDR3 has 12 residues. Between the trimmed V and J ends, which lost 1 base and 11 bases, there was a span of 12 bases. Per germline, CDR1 LNHNV and CDR2 YYDKDF (reference sequence). Here the CDR3 reads CATSRAGTLKYF. The CDR3 coding sequence is TGTGCCACCAGCAGAGCAGGGACCCTGAAGTACTTC.

The V call is TRBV29-1, the J call TRBJ2-7, with 9 nucleotides matching TRBD1. The CDR3 is 14 residues long. The V gene end was trimmed by 7 bases and the J gene end by 6 bases; junction bases not matched to a gene: 13. Per germline, CDR1 SQVTM and CDR2 ANQGSEA. The CDR3 region has the DNA TGCAGCGCCGAACCTGGGACAGGGAAGCGCGAGCAGTACTTC. Translating gives CSAEPGTGKREQYF.

This clonotype was found a few times. The rearrangement links TRBV4-1 to TRBJ1-4; possibly TRBD1 for D (5 bases). Germline lookup yields CDR1 MGHRA and CDR2 YSYEKL. CDR3 length: 15 amino acids. Trimming left V 2 bases short and J 5 bases short, with 12 bases between. In DNA, the CDR3 is TGCGCCAGCAGCCAATGGCGGGACCCGAATGAAAAACTGTTTTTT. It encodes CASSQWRDPNEKLFF.

Points on this clonotype: This could be a read error, since a much larger clone is one nucleotide away. This CDR3 fails to terminate in the conserved phenylalanine or tryptophan, so it likely reflects a read error. The V gene is TRBV5-4, the J gene TRBJ2-3, with D tentatively TRBD2 (5 bases). Germline values: CDR1 SGHNT, CDR2 YYREEE (reference sequence). The CDR3 length is 14 residues. V shed 0 bases and J shed 4 bases, with 9 bases lying between them. Here the CDR3 DNA reads TGTGCCAGCAGCTTGGCCGAGGGAGCAGATACGCAGTATTTA. This translates into CASSLAEGADTQYL.

This clonotype was counted between two and nine times. This sequence joins TRBV10-3 and TRBJ1-2; D is unclear. There are 15 residues in the CDR3. Germline CDR1 is ENHRY and CDR2 is SYGVKD. Between the trimmed V and J ends, which lost 3 bases and 0 bases, there was a span of 11 bases. CDR3: CAISETTAPNYGYTF. The DNA for the CDR3 is TGTGCCATCAGTGAAACGACTGCACCTAACTATGGCTACACCTTC.

V usage is TRBV15 and J usage is TRBJ2-7; maybe TRBD1 (5 bases). Trimming pared 3 bases from V and 5 bases from J, leaving 14 bases between. The CDR3 runs to 14 residues. Germline V gene data show CDR1 as LNHNV and CDR2 as YYDKDF (reference sequence). CDR3 region: CATSSDLVDNEQYF. CDR3 nucleotide sequence: TGTGCCACCAGCAGTGACCTCGTGGACAACGAGCAGTACTTC.

This sequence joins TRBV20-1 and TRBJ1-2, with TRBD1 matching 9 bases. The trim removed 3 bases at V and 6 bases at J, leaving 14 bases unmatched. CDR1 is DFQATT and CDR2 is SNEGSKA in the germline V gene (reference sequence). The CDR3 covers 16 residues. The CDR3 protein is CSARGGTGWYQDGYTF. CDR3 bases: TGCAGTGCTAGGGGCGGGACAGGGTGGTATCAGGATGGCTACACCTTC.

This chain's CDR3 is CASSLVGGGLPDTQYF. The CDR3 nucleotides are TGTGCCAGCAGCTTAGTCGGAGGGGGCCTGCCAGATACGCAGTATTTT. The chain joins TRBV7-9 to TRBJ2-3; tentatively, D is TRBD1 (7 bases). Between the trimmed V and J ends, which lost 1 base and 4 bases, there was a span of 15 bases. The CDR3 covers 16 residues. Germline CDR1 SEHNR, CDR2 FQNEAQ (reference sequence).

The CDR3 loop reads CASSESGGAGYGYTF. CDR3 coding DNA: TGCGCCAGCAGTGAGTCGGGGGGCGCTGGCTATGGCTACACCTTC. The V and J genes are TRBV10-2 and TRBJ1-2; the D gene is possibly TRBD1 (6 bases). Per the germline V gene, CDR1 is WSHSY and CDR2 is SAAADI. Trimming took off 0 bases at V and 4 bases at J, with 12 bases between the two ends. The length of the CDR3 is 15 residues.

This clonotype was counted at least ten times. The chain uses TRBV7-2 and TRBJ2-3; unclear D gene. V gave up 5 bases and J gave up 3 bases, with 12 bases separating them. Germline V gives CDR1 SGHTA, CDR2 FQGNSA. There are 14 residues in the CDR3. This CDR3 is CASSPARRTDTQYF. The CDR3 DNA reads as TGTGCCAGCAGCCCAGCACGACGGACAGATACGCAGTATTTT.

This clonotype was counted between two and nine times. V and J are TRBV2 and TRBJ1-2, with D hard to call. There are 19 residues in the CDR3. CDR1 is SNHLY, CDR2 FYNNEI, per germline. V was cut by 8 bases and J by 4 bases, with 32 bases left in between. Here the CDR3 DNA reads TGTGCCAGCCCTCCCGGGTCGGGGATCTTCGCCAACCCTTTCTATGGCTACACCTTC. It specifies CASPPGSGIFANPFYGYTF.

This clonotype was observed at least ten times. The gene calls are TRBV9 and TRBJ2-7; 8 positions match TRBD1. This CDR3 contains 14 residues. Germline assignment: CDR1 SGDLS and CDR2 YYNGEE. V dropped 4 bases and J dropped 5; count of bases not matched to a gene: 8. For the CDR3, the DNA is TGTGCCAGCAGCCCTAGACAGGGGTTCGACGAGCAGTACTTC. Protein: CASSPRQGFDEQYF.

There are a few counts of this clonotype. The V call is TRBV20-1, the J call TRBJ2-2; the D gene is possibly TRBD2 (6 bases). Deletions cut 5 bases from V and 4 bases from J, with 11 bases between. Germline V gene sequence: CDR1 DFQATT, CDR2 SNEGSKA (reference sequence). The CDR3 totals 13 residues. CDR3 protein: CSASGTRTGELFF. The DNA of the CDR3 is TGCAGTGCTTCCGGGACTCGCACCGGGGAGCTGTTTTTT.

The gene calls are TRBV12-3 or TRBV12-4 and TRBJ1-2; 7 bases fit TRBD1. J was trimmed by 4 bases and V by 4 bases; bases with no gene match: 3. This CDR3 has 13 amino acids. CDR3 nucleotides: TGTGCCAGCAGTTCCAGGGGGGGCTATGGCTACACCTTC. Amino acid sequence: CASSSRGGYGYTF.

This clonotype occurred many times. The chain links TRBV7-2 to TRBJ1-2; possibly TRBD1 for D (6 bases). The V end lost 5 bases, the J end lost 3 bases, and 13 bases lay between the germline ends. CDR1 is SGHTA and CDR2 is FQGNSA in the germline V gene. This CDR3 contains 14 residues. CDR3 sequence (DNA): TGTGCCAGCAGCCCGACAGGACTGGACTATGGCTACACCTTC. Protein: CASSPTGLDYGYTF.

This clonotype was counted a few times. V usage is TRBV12-3 or TRBV12-4 and J usage is TRBJ1-6, with D possibly being TRBD1 (6 bases). The CDR3 is 16 amino acids. Trimming left V 8 bases short and J 8 bases short, with 22 bases between. The CDR3 loop is CASSKRPARGDSPLHF. CDR3 bases: TGTGCCAGCTCCAAACGCCCTGCAAGGGGGGATTCACCCCTCCACTTT.

This clonotype was seen ten or more times. The chain carries TRBV7-9 and TRBJ2-7; 11 bases match TRBD1. The germline V gene has CDR1 SEHNR and CDR2 FQNEAQ (reference sequence). V was pared by 4 bases and J by 2 bases, with 4 bases of the junction left unmatched. The CDR3 consists of 15 residues. The CDR3 sequence: CASSWGTGGTYEQYF. CDR3 bases: TGTGCCAGCAGCTGGGGGACAGGGGGTACCTACGAGCAGTACTTC. The full variable domain, its missing parts supplied by reference TRBV7-9 and TRBJ2-7, is DTGVSQNPRHKITKRGQNVTFRCDPISEHNRLYWYRQTLGQGPEFLTYFQNEAQLEKSRLLSDRFSAERPKGSFSTLEIQRTEQGDSAMYLCASSWGTGGTYEQYFGPGTRLTVT.

This clonotype showed up many times. This chain uses TRBV18 with TRBJ1-6; no clear D gene. V lost 0 bases and J 9 bases, leaving 6 bases between the germline ends. The CDR3 is 13 residues long. CDR1 KGHSH and CDR2 LQKENI come from the germline V gene. CDR3 DNA: TGTGCCAGCTCACCACCGACACGTTCACCCCTCCACTTT. Encoded protein: CASSPPTRSPLHF. The entire variable domain, with the rest obtained from reference TRBV18 and TRBJ1-6, is as follows: NAGVMQNPRHLVRRRGQEARLRCSPMKGHSHVYWYRQLPEEGLKFMVYLQKENIIDESGMPKERFSAEFPKEGPSILRIQQVVRGDSAAYFCASSPPTRSPLHFGNGTRLTVT.

This clonotype was counted many times. This chain joins TRBV12-3 or TRBV12-4 and TRBJ2-7; TRBD2 agrees at 12 bases. The CDR3 consists of 18 residues. The J segment lost 3 bases and the V segment lost 3 bases, leaving 12 bases of the junction unmatched. CDR3 DNA: TGTGCCAGCAGTTTTAGGGCTAGCGGGAGGGCCAGGGTCTACGAGCAGTACTTC. Residues: CASSFRASGRARVYEQYF.